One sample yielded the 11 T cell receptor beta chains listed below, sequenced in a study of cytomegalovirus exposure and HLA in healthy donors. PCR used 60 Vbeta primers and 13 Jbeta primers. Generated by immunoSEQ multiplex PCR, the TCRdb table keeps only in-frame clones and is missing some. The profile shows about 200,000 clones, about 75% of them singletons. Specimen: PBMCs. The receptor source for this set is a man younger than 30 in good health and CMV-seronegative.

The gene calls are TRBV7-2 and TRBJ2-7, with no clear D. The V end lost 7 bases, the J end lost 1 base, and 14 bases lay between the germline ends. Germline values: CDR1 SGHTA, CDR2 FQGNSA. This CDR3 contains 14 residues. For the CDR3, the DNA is TGTGCCAGCACCCATACGTCCGGTTCCTACGAGCAGTACTTC. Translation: CASTHTSGSYEQYF.

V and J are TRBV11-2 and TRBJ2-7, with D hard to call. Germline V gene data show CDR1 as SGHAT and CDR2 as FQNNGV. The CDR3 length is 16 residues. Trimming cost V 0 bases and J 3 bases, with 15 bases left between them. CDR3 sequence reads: CASSLDPELPYYEQYF. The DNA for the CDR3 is TGTGCCAGCAGCTTAGATCCTGAACTACCCTACTACGAGCAGTACTTC.

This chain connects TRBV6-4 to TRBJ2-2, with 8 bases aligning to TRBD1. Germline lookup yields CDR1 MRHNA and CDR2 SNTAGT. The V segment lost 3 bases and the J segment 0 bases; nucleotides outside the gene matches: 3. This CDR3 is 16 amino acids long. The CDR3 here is CASSDRTGTNTGELFF. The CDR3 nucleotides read TGTGCCAGCAGTGATAGGACAGGGACGAACACCGGGGAGCTGTTTTTT.

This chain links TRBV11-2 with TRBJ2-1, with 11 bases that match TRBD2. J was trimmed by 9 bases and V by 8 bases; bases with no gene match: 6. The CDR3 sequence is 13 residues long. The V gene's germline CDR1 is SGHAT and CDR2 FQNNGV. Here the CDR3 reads CASQLAGAIEQFF. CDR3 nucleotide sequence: TGTGCCAGCCAACTAGCGGGGGCCATTGAGCAGTTCTTC.

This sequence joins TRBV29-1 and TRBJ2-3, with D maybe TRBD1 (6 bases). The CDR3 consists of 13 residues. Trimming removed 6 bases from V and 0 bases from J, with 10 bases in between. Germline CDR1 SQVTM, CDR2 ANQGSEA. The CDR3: CSVRQASTDTQYF. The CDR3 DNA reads TGCAGCGTCCGACAGGCTAGCACAGATACGCAGTATTTT.

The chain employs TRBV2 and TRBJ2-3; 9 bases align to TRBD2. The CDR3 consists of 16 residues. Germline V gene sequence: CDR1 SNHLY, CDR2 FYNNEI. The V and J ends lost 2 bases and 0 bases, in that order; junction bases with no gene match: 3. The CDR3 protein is CASSEWREGSTDTQYF. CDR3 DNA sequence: TGTGCCAGCAGTGAATGGCGGGAGGGGAGCACAGATACGCAGTATTTT. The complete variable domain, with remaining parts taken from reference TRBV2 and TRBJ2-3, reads EPEVTQTPSHQVTQMGQEVILRCVPISNHLYFYWYRQILGQKVEFLVSFYNNEISEKSEIFDDQFSVERPDGSNFTLKIRSTKLEDSAMYFCASSEWREGSTDTQYFGPGTRLTVL.

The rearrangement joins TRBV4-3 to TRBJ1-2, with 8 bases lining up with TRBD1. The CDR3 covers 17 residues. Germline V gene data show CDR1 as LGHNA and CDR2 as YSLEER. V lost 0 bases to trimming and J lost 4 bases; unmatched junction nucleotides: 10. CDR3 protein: CASSQELWTGSAYGYTF. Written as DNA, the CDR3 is TGCGCCAGCAGCCAAGAACTTTGGACAGGGTCGGCCTATGGCTACACCTTC.

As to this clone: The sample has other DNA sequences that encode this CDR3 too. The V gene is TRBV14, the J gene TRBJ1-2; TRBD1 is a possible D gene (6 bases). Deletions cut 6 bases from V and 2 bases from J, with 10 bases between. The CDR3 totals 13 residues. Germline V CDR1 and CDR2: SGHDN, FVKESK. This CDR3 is CASSPTGNYGYTF. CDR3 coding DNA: TGTGCCAGCAGTCCTACAGGGAACTATGGCTACACCTTC.

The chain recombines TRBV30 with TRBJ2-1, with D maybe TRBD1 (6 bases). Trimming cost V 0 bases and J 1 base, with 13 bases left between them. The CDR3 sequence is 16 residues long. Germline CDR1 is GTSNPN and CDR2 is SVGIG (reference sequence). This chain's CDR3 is CAWSVATGKSYNEQFF. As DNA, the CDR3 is TGTGCCTGGAGTGTCGCGACAGGTAAATCCTACAATGAGCAGTTCTTC.

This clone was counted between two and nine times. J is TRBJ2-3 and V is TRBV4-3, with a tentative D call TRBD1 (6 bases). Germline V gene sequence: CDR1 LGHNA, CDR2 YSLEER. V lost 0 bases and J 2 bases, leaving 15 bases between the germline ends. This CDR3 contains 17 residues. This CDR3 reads CASSQDRPGASTDTQYF. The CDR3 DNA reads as TGCGCCAGCAGCCAAGATCGGCCAGGGGCCTCCACAGATACGCAGTATTTT.

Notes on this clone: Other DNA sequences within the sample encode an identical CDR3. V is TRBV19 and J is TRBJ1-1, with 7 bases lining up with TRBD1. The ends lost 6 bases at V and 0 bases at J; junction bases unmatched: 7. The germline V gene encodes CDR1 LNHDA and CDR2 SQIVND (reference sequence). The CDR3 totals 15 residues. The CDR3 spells CASSSPGQLNTEAFF. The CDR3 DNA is TGTGCCAGTAGCTCACCGGGACAGTTGAACACTGAAGCTTTCTTT.